Following are 20 T cell receptor beta chains from one sample sequenced in a study of cytomegalovirus exposure and HLA in healthy donors. In the PCR, 60 Vbeta and 13 Jbeta primers were used. Data came from immunoSEQ multiplex PCR; TCRdb stores just in-frame clones and leaves some out. This sample has 100,000 to 150,000 clones, with 60% to 75% found just once. Material: PBMCs. These receptors were taken from a woman aged 45 to 65 in good health and CMV-seropositive.

V usage is TRBV5-4 and J usage is TRBJ1-1, with a possible D match to TRBD1 (6 bases). Per germline, CDR1 SGHNT and CDR2 YYREEE (reference sequence). CDR3 length equals 14 residues. With 2 bases removed from V and 5 bases from J, the gap between germline ends came to 13 bases. The CDR3 region is CASSFRGEGTEAFF. As DNA, the CDR3 is TGTGCCAGCAGCTTCAGGGGTGAAGGAACTGAAGCTTTCTTT.

This clone occurred a few times. The chain has TRBV6-1 and TRBJ2-7; D perhaps matches TRBD1 (5 bases). Trimming removed 2 bases at V and 3 bases at J, with 14 bases between. The length of the CDR3 is 15 residues. CDR1 is MNHNS and CDR2 is SASEGT in the germline V gene. CDR3 DNA: TGTGCCAGCAGTGAACCGGGCGCAGGGATCTACGAGCAGTACTTC. Protein product: CASSEPGAGIYEQYF.

DNA for the CDR3: TGTGCCAGCAAGTGCTTCAGGATCTCTGGAAACACCATATATTTT. Protein: CASKCFRISGNTIYF. The chain combines TRBV27 with TRBJ1-3, with D hard to call. V was pared by 7 bases and J by 0 bases, with 13 bases between. CDR1 MNHEY and CDR2 SMNVEV come from the germline V gene (reference sequence). CDR3 size: 15 residues.

This clone was recorded a few times. This sequence joins TRBV19 and TRBJ2-4; D possibly corresponds to TRBD1 (5 bases). The CDR3 totals 16 residues. Germline V gene data show CDR1 as LNHDA and CDR2 as SQIVND (reference sequence). Trimming stripped 3 bases from V and 7 bases from J, with 19 bases between. For the CDR3, the DNA is TGTGCCAGTAGTATGTCAGGGTTTACCCTCGGGAACATTCAGTACTTC. Encoded protein: CASSMSGFTLGNIQYF.

The chain uses TRBV11-1 and TRBJ1-2; 7 positions match TRBD1. V gave up 6 bases and J gave up 4 bases; unmatched junction bases: 11. Germline V CDR1 and CDR2: SGHAT, FQDESV (reference sequence). The CDR3 extends over 15 amino acids. The CDR3 is CASSMGQSLFYGYTF. CDR3 sequence (DNA): TGTGCCAGCAGTATGGGACAGAGCCTCTTCTATGGCTACACCTTC. Filled out from reference TRBV11-1 and TRBJ1-2, the complete variable domain reads EAEVAQSPRYKITEKSQAVAFWCDPISGHATLYWYRQILGQGPELLVQFQDESVVDDSQLPKDRFSAERLKGVDSTLKIQPAELGDSAMYLCASSMGQSLFYGYTFGSGTRLTVV.

The chain recombines TRBV7-2 with TRBJ1-2, with a possible D match to TRBD1 (5 bases). The CDR3 has 15 residues. Germline V gene sequence: CDR1 SGHTA, CDR2 FQGNSA. Trimming left V 1 base short and J 6 bases short, with 15 bases between. The CDR3 region has the DNA TGTGCCAGCAGCTTAGGCGTTAGCAGGGCGGATGGCTACACCTTC. This gives the protein CASSLGVSRADGYTF. The complete variable domain, with remaining parts taken from reference TRBV7-2 and TRBJ1-2, reads GAGVSQSPSNKVTEKGKDVELRCDPISGHTALYWYRQSLGQGLEFLIYFQGNSAPDKSGLPSDRFSAERTGGSVSTLTIQRTQQEDSAVYLCASSLGVSRADGYTFGSGTRLTVV.

This clone was observed a handful of times. This chain connects TRBV6-5 to TRBJ2-6; weak D call: TRBD1 (7 bases). This CDR3 contains 15 residues. Germline assignment: CDR1 MNHEY and CDR2 SVGAGI. Between the trimmed V and J ends, which lost 5 bases and 4 bases, there was a span of 12 bases. The CDR3: CASSSRGVGANVLTF. CDR3 sequence (DNA): TGTGCCAGCAGTAGCAGGGGGGTCGGGGCCAACGTCCTGACTTTC.

This clone was found a few times. V and J are TRBV5-4 and TRBJ2-1; D is ambiguous. The V and J ends lost 4 bases and 7 bases respectively, with 21 bases between them. Germline CDR1 is SGHNT and CDR2 is YYREEE (reference sequence). CDR3 size: 16 residues. This chain's CDR3 is CASSLGSVRSWNEQFF. The CDR3 DNA reads as TGTGCCAGCAGCCTCGGGTCAGTGAGGTCGTGGAATGAGCAGTTCTTC.

CDR3 in amino acids: CASSQASGLAGGINEQFF. DNA for the CDR3: TGTGCCAGCAGCCAAGCTTCGGGACTAGCGGGGGGTATCAATGAGCAGTTCTTC. This chain links TRBV14 with TRBJ2-1, with 15 bases fitting TRBD2. V trimming: 1 base; J trimming: 6 bases; junction bases outside the gene matches: 7. The CDR3 contains 18 residues. Germline V lookup: CDR1 SGHDN, CDR2 FVKESK. Using reference TRBV14 and TRBJ2-1 for the parts outside the CDR3, the full variable domain is EAGVTQFPSHSVIEKGQTVTLRCDPISGHDNLYWYRRVMGKEIKFLLHFVKESKQDESGMPNNRFLAERTGGTYSTLKVQPAELEDSGVYFCASSQASGLAGGINEQFFGPGTRLTVL.

The chain couples TRBV30 to TRBJ1-3, with 9 bases that match TRBD1. The CDR3 runs 15 residues. V lost 3 bases and J lost 3; bases outside the gene matches: 6. Germline assignment: CDR1 GTSNPN and CDR2 SVGIG (reference sequence). The CDR3: CAWRAQGALGNTIYF. As DNA, the CDR3 is TGTGCCTGGAGGGCACAGGGGGCGCTTGGAAACACCATATATTTT.

CDR3 loop: CASSDRGHEQYF. The CDR3 nucleotides read TGTGCCAGCAGTGACAGGGGCCACGAGCAGTACTTC. This chain joins TRBV28 and TRBJ2-7; 8 bases are a match to TRBD1. The CDR3 covers 12 residues. The germline V gene has CDR1 MDHEN and CDR2 SYDVKM. The V segment lost 5 bases and the J segment 5 bases; nucleotides outside the gene matches: 2.

This chain uses TRBV5-1 with TRBJ2-1; perhaps TRBD1 as D (5 bases). The germline V gene has CDR1 SGHRS and CDR2 YFSETQ. V gave up 4 bases and J gave up 2 bases, with 13 bases separating them. This CDR3 contains 15 residues. This CDR3 reads CASSLDRAAYNEQFF. As DNA, the CDR3 is TGCGCCAGCAGCCTCGACAGAGCAGCCTACAATGAGCAGTTCTTC.

CDR3 DNA: TGTGCCAGCAGTGAAGAGAGGGGGCAAGAGACCCAGTACTTC. Its protein is CASSEERGQETQYF. The chain employs TRBV2 and TRBJ2-5; D might be TRBD1 (6 bases). Deletions cut 1 base from V and 2 bases from J, with 8 bases between. CDR1 and CDR2 from the germline V gene are SNHLY and FYNNEI. The CDR3 runs 14 residues.

This chain's CDR3 is CASSPGGYEQYF. The CDR3 bases are TGTGCCAGCAGCCCCGGCGGGTACGAGCAGTACTTC. The rearrangement uses TRBV7-9 and TRBJ2-7, with a weak D call TRBD2 (5 bases). Germline CDR1 is SEHNR and CDR2 is FQNEAQ (reference sequence). Deletions cut 5 bases from V and 4 bases from J, with 9 bases between. The CDR3 loop spans 12 amino acids.

The V and J genes are TRBV2 and TRBJ2-5, with 16 nucleotides matching TRBD2. Germline values: CDR1 SNHLY, CDR2 FYNNEI. Unmatched junction bases numbered 8, after V lost 7 bases and J lost 3 bases. This CDR3 spans 17 amino acids. The CDR3 DNA reads as TGTGCCAGCATTAAGGGGACTAGCGGGGGGGCCGAAGAGACCCAGTACTTC. It codes for CASIKGTSGGAEETQYF.

The chain employs TRBV7-2 and TRBJ1-1; D call uncertain. The CDR3 runs to 14 residues. V gave up 1 base and J gave up 0 bases, with 6 bases separating them. From germline, CDR1 is SGHTA and CDR2 FQGNSA. CDR3 region: CASSLGGMNTEAFF. CDR3 DNA sequence: TGTGCCAGCAGCTTAGGAGGGATGAACACTGAAGCTTTCTTT.

The V call is TRBV7-8, the J call TRBJ2-7; D may be TRBD1 (5 bases). CDR1 SGHVS and CDR2 FQNEAQ come from the germline V gene. The CDR3 runs to 15 residues. Trimming took 6 bases from V and 0 from J, leaving 15 bases between them. The DNA of the CDR3 is TGTGCCAGCAGGGCTAACAGGATTTACTCCTACGAGCAGTACTTC. Amino acid sequence: CASRANRIYSYEQYF.

The rearrangement uses TRBV11-2 and TRBJ1-1; D call uncertain. Trimming stripped 5 bases from V and 7 bases from J, with 11 bases between. This CDR3 contains 12 residues. Germline lookup yields CDR1 SGHAT and CDR2 FQNNGV. Here the CDR3 DNA reads TGTGCCAGCAGCCAGACCGGGGTTGAAGCTTTCTTT. Translating it yields CASSQTGVEAFF.

This clone was counted a few times. The chain carries TRBV28 and TRBJ1-4, with 8 bases that match TRBD1. Germline lookup yields CDR1 MDHEN and CDR2 SYDVKM. This CDR3 is built from 14 residues. V trimming: 5 bases; J trimming: 7 bases; junction bases outside the gene matches: 6. The CDR3, as DNA: TGTGCCAGCAGTCACACAGGGGGAGGTGAAAAACTGTTTTTT. Residues: CASSHTGGGEKLFF.

The rearrangement joins TRBV11-1 to TRBJ1-1; D is possibly TRBD1 (6 bases). The germline gives CDR1 SGHAT, CDR2 FQDESV (reference sequence). This CDR3 comprises 16 residues. Trimming took off 5 bases at V and 2 bases at J, with 18 bases between the two ends. The CDR3 loop is CASSEIPTGLNTEAFF. CDR3 sequence (DNA): TGTGCCAGCAGCGAAATTCCAACAGGGCTTAACACTGAAGCTTTCTTT. The whole variable domain, filled in from reference TRBV11-1 and TRBJ1-1, reads EAEVAQSPRYKITEKSQAVAFWCDPISGHATLYWYRQILGQGPELLVQFQDESVVDDSQLPKDRFSAERLKGVDSTLKIQPAELGDSAMYLCASSEIPTGLNTEAFFGQGTRLTVV.